Presented here are 23 T cell receptor beta chains from one specimen sequenced in a study of shared clonotypes between healthy human individuals. The assay was immunoSEQ multiplex PCR, and TCRdb's table has in-frame clones only and misses some. The sample contains 2.5 million or so clones, around nine tenths of which appear only once. Sequencing input: naive CD4+ T cells sorted from blood. Subset meaning: CD45RA+ positively selected. These receptors were collected from a man between 18 and 29 years old in good health.

This chain connects TRBV18 to TRBJ2-4, with D uncertain. V was trimmed by 8 bases and J by 8 bases, leaving 10 bases between them. Germline CDR1 KGHSH, CDR2 LQKENI. The CDR3 runs to 11 residues. The CDR3 DNA is TGTGCCAGCAGAATAGTGGACATTCAGTACTTC. Protein product: CASRIVDIQYF.

This sequence joins TRBV18 and TRBJ1-6; D gene unclear. V lost 5 bases and J lost 7, with 15 bases in between. Germline V gives CDR1 KGHSH, CDR2 LQKENI. CDR3 length: 15 amino acids. The CDR3 loop reads CASSAYEAANSPLHF. The CDR3 DNA sequence: TGTGCCAGCTCAGCCTATGAGGCAGCCAATTCACCCCTCCACTTT.

This chain joins TRBV6-8 and TRBJ2-7, with TRBD1 as a possible D gene (6 bases). Per the germline V gene, CDR1 is MNHGY and CDR2 is SAAAGT. The V end lost 6 bases, the J end lost 0 bases, and 15 bases lay between the germline ends. The CDR3 sequence is 15 residues long. CDR3 in amino acids: CASSPRDILSYEQYF. The CDR3 DNA is TGTGCCAGCAGCCCACGGGACATTCTCTCCTACGAGCAGTACTTC.

The chain joins TRBV5-1 to TRBJ2-5, with 12 bases fitting TRBD2. CDR3 length equals 16 residues. Germline V gene data show CDR1 as SGHRS and CDR2 as YFSETQ. V was pared by 3 bases and J by 1 base, with 4 bases of the junction left unmatched. CDR3 in amino acids: CASSSLAGGPQETQYF. The CDR3 DNA reads TGCGCCAGCAGCTCCCTAGCGGGGGGGCCCCAAGAGACCCAGTACTTC.

The chain recombines TRBV7-2 with TRBJ2-3, with TRBD2 matching over 7 bases. Looked up from germline, CDR1 is SGHTA and CDR2 is FQGNSA. This CDR3 has 16 amino acids. V lost 2 bases, J lost 1 base, and 6 bases stayed unmatched. In nucleotides, the CDR3 is TGTGCCAGCAGCTTAACTGCGGGAGAGGGCACAGATACGCAGTATTTT. Amino acid sequence: CASSLTAGEGTDTQYF.

V usage is TRBV19 and J usage is TRBJ2-5; 8 positions agree with TRBD1. The CDR3 is made up of 13 amino acids. Trimming removed 5 bases from V and 7 bases from J; junction bases left unmatched: 6. Germline V gene data show CDR1 as LNHDA and CDR2 as SQIVND (reference sequence). The DNA for the CDR3 is TGTGCCAGTAGTGTGGACAGGGACGGGACCCAGTACTTC. It codes for CASSVDRDGTQYF.

This sequence joins TRBV2 and TRBJ2-7; 8 positions match TRBD1. This CDR3 has 15 residues. Germline V CDR1 and CDR2: SNHLY, FYNNEI. Trimming at V came to 5 bases and at J to 4 bases, leaving 10 bases not matched to a gene. CDR3 loop: CASSTGTGGPYEQYF. The CDR3 bases are TGTGCCAGCAGTACTGGGACAGGCGGACCTTACGAGCAGTACTTC.

V and J are TRBV27 and TRBJ1-2, with 9 nucleotides matching TRBD1. Germline lookup yields CDR1 MNHEY and CDR2 SMNVEV (reference sequence). Germline trimming cut 5 bases from V and 4 bases from J; bases unmatched to any gene: 14. This CDR3 has 17 residues. CDR3 bases: TGTGCCAGCAGTAACCCCACCGGACAGGGGAGGAGCTATGGCTACACCTTC. Translating gives CASSNPTGQGRSYGYTF.

This chain joins TRBV7-9 and TRBJ2-7; D is perhaps TRBD2 (6 bases). CDR1 and CDR2 (germline): SEHNR, FQNEAQ (reference sequence). V gave up 7 bases and J gave up 0 bases, with 16 bases separating them. The CDR3 extends over 15 amino acids. The CDR3 region is CASTFRAGSSYEQYF. Written as DNA, the CDR3 is TGTGCCAGCACCTTCCGGGCGGGGAGCTCCTACGAGCAGTACTTC.

V usage is TRBV19 and J usage is TRBJ2-1; 11 nucleotides match TRBD2. The CDR3 spans 14 residues. Germline CDR1 and CDR2: LNHDA and SQIVND (reference sequence). V shed 10 bases and J 4 bases; nucleotides not matched to a gene: 6. DNA of the CDR3: TGTGCCACCGAGACTAGCGGGAAGTACAATGAGCAGTTCTTC. It translates to CATETSGKYNEQFF.

The chain combines TRBV7-2 with TRBJ2-6; D may be TRBD1 (5 bases). The CDR3 totals 16 residues. The germline CDR1 and CDR2 sequences are SGHTA and FQGNSA. V was clipped by 4 bases and J by 4 bases, with 14 bases between them. CDR3 DNA: TGTGCCAGCAGCTCCAGGGTTTCAGGCGGGGCCAACGTCCTGACTTTC. It codes for CASSSRVSGGANVLTF.

The chain carries TRBV5-6 and TRBJ2-1; D ambiguous. With 4 bases removed from V and 2 bases from J, the gap between germline ends came to 13 bases. The CDR3 has 15 residues. The germline V gene encodes CDR1 SGHDT and CDR2 YYEEEE. The CDR3 loop reads CASSIGGEAYNEQFF. CDR3 DNA: TGTGCCAGCAGCATAGGTGGCGAGGCCTACAATGAGCAGTTCTTC.

This clone has a single count. V and J are TRBV6-1 and TRBJ2-7; the D is unclear. From germline, CDR1 is MNHNS and CDR2 SASEGT. Trimming shortened V by 8 bases and J by 1 base, and 9 bases separated the two germline ends. CDR3 length: 12 amino acids. The CDR3 coding sequence is TGTGCCAGCCGCGGCTTATCCTACGAGCAGTACTTC. It encodes CASRGLSYEQYF.

The table lists this clone with a count of one. The rearrangement joins TRBV16 to TRBJ1-2, with D unclear. Germline V gives CDR1 KGHSY, CDR2 FQNENV. CDR3 length equals 14 residues. V was pared by 4 bases and J by 8 bases, with 17 bases between. For the CDR3, the DNA is TGTGCCAGCAGCCCGTTTCCGGAAGCTGGCGGCTACACCTTC. Translating it yields CASSPFPEAGGYTF.

This chain links TRBV5-1 with TRBJ1-2; unclear D gene. Germline-derived CDR1 and CDR2 are SGHRS and YFSETQ. Deletions cut 1 base from V and 5 bases from J, with 9 bases between. CDR3 length equals 13 residues. DNA of the CDR3: TGCGCCAGCAGCTTGAGAGTGGGATATGGCTACACCTTC. Translating it yields CASSLRVGYGYTF. Looking up the rest from reference TRBV5-1 and TRBJ1-2 gives the full variable domain: KAGVTQTPRYLIKTRGQQVTLSCSPISGHRSVSWYQQTPGQGLQFLFEYFSETQRNKGNFPGRFSGRQFSNSRSEMNVSTLELGDSALYLCASSLRVGYGYTFGSGTRLTVV.

The chain uses TRBV5-1 and TRBJ1-2; tentative D call: TRBD1 (5 bases). The V end was cut by 2 bases, the J end by 8 bases, with 16 bases between. Germline V lookup: CDR1 SGHRS, CDR2 YFSETQ. The length of the CDR3 is 14 residues. The CDR3 here is CASSLSREYGGYTF. The CDR3 DNA reads as TGCGCCAGCAGCTTATCCAGGGAGTATGGCGGCTACACCTTC.

V and J are TRBV6-1 and TRBJ1-2; 7 bases match TRBD1. The germline V gene has CDR1 MNHNS and CDR2 SASEGT. CDR3 size: 15 residues. Trimming took 4 bases from V and 1 from J; bases not matched to a gene: 6. Here the CDR3 DNA reads TGTGCCAGCAGTGCTTGGGACAGAGGTAACTATGGCTACACCTTC. It encodes CASSAWDRGNYGYTF.

J is TRBJ1-5 and V is TRBV7-9; possibly TRBD1 for D (5 bases). The CDR3 covers 14 residues. V lost 1 base, J lost 4 bases, and 8 bases lay in between. In germline, CDR1 is SEHNR, CDR2 FQNEAQ (reference sequence). The CDR3 DNA reads as TGTGCCAGCAGCTTAGAAGCAGGGAATCAGCCCCAGCATTTT. This codes for CASSLEAGNQPQHF.

The chain is built from TRBV30 and TRBJ1-1; D ambiguous. Trimming cost V 1 base and J 0 bases, with 9 bases left between them. The germline CDR1 and CDR2 sequences are GTSNPN and SVGIG (reference sequence). This CDR3 region has 14 residues. As DNA, the CDR3 is TGTGCCTGGAGTGCTCCGCCAATGAACACTGAAGCTTTCTTT. Translation: CAWSAPPMNTEAFF.

V usage is TRBV21-1 and J usage is TRBJ2-7. TRBV21-1 is annotated as a pseudogene. The length of the CDR3 is 16 residues. CDR3 coding DNA: TGTGCCAGCAGCAAAAGGGGCAGGGAGACGACCTACGAGCAGTACTTC. It yields the protein CASSKRGRETTYEQYF.

The J gene is TRBJ2-1, the V gene TRBV29-1, with 8 positions matching TRBD2. The CDR3 has 12 residues. CDR1 and CDR2 from the germline V gene are SQVTM and ANQGSEA. The CDR3 region is CSGTSFGNEQFF. The CDR3 nucleotides are TGCAGTGGGACTAGTTTCGGGAATGAGCAGTTCTTC.

The chain uses TRBV6-6 and TRBJ1-5; D may be TRBD1 (5 bases). The CDR3 is 15 amino acids. The germline gives CDR1 MNHNY, CDR2 SVGAGI (reference sequence). Trimming cost V 0 bases and J 5 bases, with 11 bases left between them. The CDR3 protein is CASSYSDSNHQPQHF. The CDR3 nucleotides are TGTGCCAGCAGTTACTCCGACAGTAATCATCAGCCCCAGCATTTT.

The chain uses TRBV27 and TRBJ1-2; D gene uncertain. CDR1 and CDR2 from the germline V gene are MNHEY and SMNVEV (reference sequence). Trimming stripped 5 bases from V and 1 base from J, with 14 bases between. The CDR3 totals 15 residues. CDR3 nucleotides: TGTGCCAGCAGTACCGGGTCAGTTTATAACTATGGCTACACCTTC. It yields the protein CASSTGSVYNYGYTF.